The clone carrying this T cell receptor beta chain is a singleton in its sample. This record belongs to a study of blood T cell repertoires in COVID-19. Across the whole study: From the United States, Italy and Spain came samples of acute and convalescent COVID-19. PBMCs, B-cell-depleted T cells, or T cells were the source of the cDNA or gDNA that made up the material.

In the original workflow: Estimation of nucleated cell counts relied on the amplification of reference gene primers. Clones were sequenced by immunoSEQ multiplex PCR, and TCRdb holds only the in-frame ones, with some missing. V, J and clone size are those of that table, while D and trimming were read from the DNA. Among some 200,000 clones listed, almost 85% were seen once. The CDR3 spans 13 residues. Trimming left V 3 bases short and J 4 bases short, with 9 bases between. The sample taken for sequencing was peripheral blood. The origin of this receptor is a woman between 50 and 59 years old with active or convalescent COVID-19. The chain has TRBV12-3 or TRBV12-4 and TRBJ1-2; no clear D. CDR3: CASSLRQIYGYTF. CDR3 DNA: TGTGCCAGCAGTTTGAGGCAGATCTATGGCTACACCTTC.